This record covers a single T cell receptor (beta chain). The sample contains more than one DNA sequence encoding this CDR3. These data belong to a study of blood T cell repertoires in COVID-19. The V and J ends lost 1 base and 4 bases respectively, with 11 bases between them. Germline values: CDR1 SGHNT, CDR2 YENEEA. The CDR3 covers 14 residues. Clones were read by immunoSEQ multiplex PCR, and TCRdb kept only the in-frame ones, dropping some. The sample carries fewer than 450,000 clones, over 80% recorded once. Specimen: peripheral blood. J is TRBJ2-7 and V is TRBV11-3, with unresolved D. The sequence derives from a woman in her fifties or sixties with COVID-19, enrolled during active disease. The CDR3 nucleotides are TGTGCCAGCAGCTTAGGTGGTAGCTCTTACGAGCAGTACTTC. Its translation is CASSLGGSSYEQYF.